Below, 16 T cell receptor beta chains from the same sample are listed, as sequenced in a study of OX40 agonist ivuxolimab in advanced cancers. Sequenced by immunoSEQ multiplex PCR; TCRdb stores in-frame clones only, minus some. This sample has 50,000 to 75,000 clones, with roughly 87% found just once. The source material was CD4+ or CD8+ T cells sorted from blood, sampled in a trial of the OX40 agonist ivuxolimab. These receptors all come from an adult with an advanced solid tumor such as melanoma, head and neck, liver or kidney cancer.

This sequence joins TRBV5-6 and TRBJ2-1; D may correspond to TRBD1 or TRBD2 (5 bases each). Trimming removed 3 bases from V and 7 bases from J, with 23 bases in between. Germline CDR1 and CDR2: SGHDT and YYEEEE. The CDR3 loop spans 17 amino acids. The CDR3 loop reads CASSSRPGTEAINEQFF. The CDR3 region has the DNA TGTGCCAGCAGCTCCCGTCCGGGGACCGAAGCTATTAATGAGCAGTTCTTC.

The chain has TRBV6-1 and TRBJ1-1; TRBD1 might be the D (5 bases). The CDR3 sequence is 15 residues long. Germline V gene sequence: CDR1 MNHNS, CDR2 SASEGT. Trimming stripped 11 bases from V and 8 bases from J, with 27 bases between. The CDR3: CASSWGGVEGLEAFF. As DNA, the CDR3 is TGTGCCTCGAGCTGGGGCGGGGTGGAAGGGCTCGAAGCTTTCTTT.

The chain links TRBV4-1 to TRBJ1-4; TRBD1 aligns across 9 bases. CDR3 length: 16 residues. Germline V gives CDR1 MGHRA, CDR2 YSYEKL. V shed 3 bases and J 7 bases; nucleotides not matched to a gene: 9. The CDR3, as DNA: TGCGCCAGCAGCCACCCCGGCACGGGACAGGGTGAAAAACTGTTTTTT. Amino acids: CASSHPGTGQGEKLFF.

This chain links TRBV21-1 with TRBJ2-7; no check of the table's D call, TRBD2, against the DNA was made. TRBV21-1 is designated a pseudogene. The CDR3 sequence is 19 residues long. The CDR3 loop is CASSKALAQWSGVAGEQYF. DNA of the CDR3: TGTGCCAGCAGCAAAGCGCTCGCCCAGTGGAGCGGGGTGGCTGGCGAGCAGTACTTC.

This clone was picked up a small number of times. The chain couples TRBV21-1 to TRBJ2-7; the D call in the table, TRBD2, was not verified against the DNA. TRBV21-1 is deemed a pseudogene. The CDR3 length is 10 residues. CDR3 bases: TGTGCCAGCAGGAGCTACGAGCAGTACTTC. It yields the protein CASRSYEQYF.

In its sample, this clone was seen a few times. This sequence joins TRBV18 and TRBJ2-1; 9 bases agree with TRBD1. With V trimmed by 5 bases and J by 7 bases, 12 bases remained unmatched. Germline lookup yields CDR1 KGHSH and CDR2 LQKENI. The length of the CDR3 is 16 residues. The CDR3 bases are TGTGCCAGCTCAAATCGTGCGGGACAGGGACTTAATGAGCAGTTCTTC. The encoded protein is CASSNRAGQGLNEQFF.

The chain links TRBV11-2 to TRBJ2-3; no clear D. The CDR3 totals 11 residues. Between the trimmed V and J ends, which lost 2 bases and 14 bases, there was a span of 11 bases. The germline V gene encodes CDR1 SGHAT and CDR2 FQNNGV. In DNA form, the CDR3 reads TGTGCCAGCAGCTTAAAAGGGTTCGTGTATTTT. Translating gives CASSLKGFVYF.

The chain employs TRBV7-2 and TRBJ2-7; 8 bases are shared with TRBD2. The germline gives CDR1 SGHTA, CDR2 FQGNSA. After removal of 5 bases from V and 4 bases from J, the junction contained 10 bases not matched to a gene. CDR3 length equals 15 residues. CDR3 nucleotides: TGTGCCAGCAGCCCCGGGGGAGCGGGGGATTACGAGCAGTACTTC. Amino acids: CASSPGGAGDYEQYF.

This clone was seen only once. The junction and the germline gene differ at one end; a read error may be behind it. The chain links TRBV30 to TRBJ1-6; D is unclear. In germline, CDR1 is GTSNPN, CDR2 SVGIG (reference sequence). The CDR3 has 15 residues. CDR3 amino acids: CVWSGRIAYNSPLHF. For the CDR3, the DNA is TGTGTCTGGAGTGGAAGGATAGCCTATAATTCACCCCTCCACTTT.

The chain is built from TRBV15 and TRBJ1-1; D gene uncertain. V lost 0 bases, J lost 9 bases, and 23 bases lay in between. This CDR3 region has 17 residues. Germline-derived CDR1 and CDR2 are LNHNV and YYDKDF (reference sequence). CDR3: CATSRDRRAGPPFKAFF. Written as DNA, the CDR3 is TGTGCCACCAGCAGAGATCGGAGGGCAGGACCTCCGTTTAAAGCTTTCTTT.

This clone was counted only a few times. This chain joins TRBV30 and TRBJ2-1; D possibly matches TRBD1 or TRBD2 (5 bases each). The CDR3 contains 17 residues. Trimming removed 2 bases from V and 5 bases from J, with 22 bases in between. Germline V lookup: CDR1 GTSNPN, CDR2 SVGIG (reference sequence). CDR3 bases: TGTGCCTGGAGTCGGGGCAGTCCGAGCTTGGGGGACAATGAGCAGTTCTTC. This gives the protein CAWSRGSPSLGDNEQFF.

The CDR3: CASRGSGPDTQYF. The CDR3 nucleotides read TGTGCCAGCAGAGGCTCAGGTCCAGATACGCAGTATTTT. The chain links TRBV27 to TRBJ2-3; D gene ambiguous. Trimming shortened V by 6 bases and J by 4 bases, and 11 bases separated the two germline ends. The CDR3 consists of 13 residues. Germline V gene lookup returns CDR1 MNHEY and CDR2 SMNVEV (reference sequence).

This clone was seen more than once but under ten times. This chain joins TRBV5-6 and TRBJ1-1; D is ambiguous. The CDR3 length is 14 residues. In germline, CDR1 is SGHDT, CDR2 YYEEEE. V lost 0 bases to trimming and J lost 1 base, with 7 bases between them. The CDR3 nucleotides read TGTGCCAGCAGCTTGGTTGGGTCGAACACTGAAGCTTTCTTT. This codes for CASSLVGSNTEAFF.

V usage is TRBV29-1 and J usage is TRBJ2-1, with 7 positions matching TRBD2. The J segment lost 2 bases and the V segment lost 6 bases, leaving 4 bases of the junction unmatched. Germline V gene lookup returns CDR1 SQVTM and CDR2 ANQGSEA. There are 13 residues in the CDR3. The CDR3 DNA reads TGCAGCGTAGCGGGGACCACCTACAATGAGCAGTTCTTC. It specifies CSVAGTTYNEQFF.

The chain links TRBV14 to TRBJ2-5; TRBD1 matches at 10 bases. The germline gives CDR1 SGHDN, CDR2 FVKESK. CDR3 length: 16 residues. The V and J ends lost 4 bases and 2 bases, in that order; junction bases with no gene match: 7. The CDR3 DNA is TGTGCCAGCAGCCCCGCCGGGACAGGGGTTCAAGAGACCCAGTACTTC. The encoded protein is CASSPAGTGVQETQYF.

The chain is built from TRBV4-2 and TRBJ2-7, with D possibly being TRBD1 (7 bases). CDR1 LGHNA and CDR2 YNFKEQ come from the germline V gene. This CDR3 is 15 amino acids long. V dropped 0 bases and J dropped 4 bases, with 13 bases sitting between them. CDR3 coding DNA: TGTGCCAGCAGCCAAGATTGGACAGGAGGGTACGAGCAGTACTTC. It codes for CASSQDWTGGYEQYF.